This section outlines one T cell receptor beta chain sequence together with its context. What it binds is not known. Only in-frame clones appear in the TCRdb table, and some are missing; sequencing was by immunoSEQ multiplex PCR. The table lists under 350,000 clones, 80% to 90% of them singletons. This sample stems from a study of cytomegalovirus exposure and HLA in healthy donors. Across the whole study: The roughly 130 validation repertoires used the same platform as the roughly 670 first-cohort repertoires (as reported by a later analysis).

The germline CDR1 and CDR2 sequences are SGHDN and FVKESK. Trimming cost V 8 bases and J 1 base, with 15 bases left between them. The CDR3 spans 15 residues. The study, taken as a whole, reports: Three of the chains that were CMV-associated were confirmed in vitro to be specific for CMV antigens. Per published reports, the classifier diagnosed cytomegalovirus status with high specificity and sensitivity. Associated with cytomegalovirus, according to the listing, were 170 or so TCR beta chains.

V and J are TRBV14 and TRBJ2-1, with D hard to call. The TCR originated in a young woman in good health and CMV-seronegative. What was sequenced was PBMCs. CDR3 sequence (DNA): TGTGCCAGCTCTATATCTACGTGGTCCTACAATGAGCAGTTCTTC. Translated, it gives CASSISTWSYNEQFF.